These T cell receptor beta chains were read from a single sample in a study of shared T cell receptors in the human thymus. The method was immunoSEQ multiplex PCR; TCRdb's version includes in-frame clones alone and lacks a portion of them. Here the sample spans approximately 760,000 clones, approximately 85% being singletons. Separately, the same data were catalogued under a study of human thymus T cells.

The sequenced sample consisted of thymocytes. The receptors were sampled from a girl in the first two years of life with a congenital heart defect. CDR3s include the opening cysteine and the closing phenylalanine or tryptophan. The D gene is left open where the match is weak. Some rows have no size entry. The others give once, few or many, or a class for an expanded clone.

size,J,V,D,DNA,CDR3
NA,TRBJ2-3,TRBV11-2,NA,TGTGCCAGCAGCTTACTCCGAGGGGGGGGGCGCCCTAGCACAGATACGCAGTATTTT,CASSLLRGGGRPSTDTQYF
NA,TRBJ1-3,TRBV18,NA,TGTGCCAGCTCACCACCCCCCTCGGGATCAGCCTCTGGAAACACCATATATTTT,CASSPPPSGSASGNTIYF
NA,TRBJ1-2,TRBV12-5,NA,TGTGCTAGTGGTTTGGGGGGGCAGGGTGCTAACTATGGCTACACCTTC,CASGLGGQGANYGYTF
NA,TRBJ1-2,TRBV6-1,NA,TGTGCCAGCAGTCCCCTGCAGGGTTTTGAGGGCTACACCTTC,CASSPLQGFEGYTF
NA,TRBJ2-7,TRBV5-1,TRBD1,TGCGCCAGCAGCTTTAAACCCGGGACAGTCTCCTACGAGCAGTACTTC,CASSFKPGTVSYEQYF
NA,TRBJ2-1,TRBV11-2,TRBD1,TGTGCCAGCAGCTTACCCTTAAGGGGGGACAGGGACAATGAGCAGTTCTTC,CASSLPLRGDRDNEQFF
NA,TRBJ1-5,TRBV6-6,NA,TGTGCCAGCAGTTACTCGATTACACAGGCCGGCCAGCCCCAGCATTTT,CASSYSITQAGQPQHF
NA,TRBJ1-2,TRBV28,NA,TGTGCCAGCAGTCCTATGACAGGAGTCCCCCGAAGGAGCTTTGGCTACACCTTC,CASSPMTGVPRRSFGYTF
NA,TRBJ2-4,TRBV7-9,TRBD1,TGTGCCAGCAGCTTTTGGGGACAGGGGTGGACCAAAAACATTCAGTACTTC,CASSFWGQGWTKNIQYF
NA,TRBJ2-2,TRBV7-2,NA,TGTGCCAGTTGCGGGACCCGCTACACCGGGGAGCTGTTTTTT,CASCGTRYTGELFF
NA,TRBJ2-3,TRBV5-1,NA,TGCGCCAGCTCGAGGTTCATGACCCGATTTACGCAGTATTTT,CASSRFMTRFTQYF
NA,TRBJ2-7,TRBV7-6,NA,TGTGCCAGCGGGAGATACGGGACATCTCAAACCTACGAGCAGTACTTC,CASGRYGTSQTYEQYF
NA,TRBJ2-5,TRBV6-5,NA,TGTGCCAGCAGTGCGACAGGCCAAGAGACCCAGTACTTC,CASSATGQETQYF
NA,TRBJ1-5,TRBV7-8,NA,TGTGCCAGCAGCTTAGTCCCTGGAGTCAATCAGCCCCAGCATTTT,CASSLVPGVNQPQHF
NA,TRBJ2-5,TRBV15,TRBD2,TGTGCCACCAGCAGACTAGCGGTCCAAGAGACCCAGTACTTC,CATSRLAVQETQYF
once,TRBJ2-1,TRBV29-1,TRBD1,TGCAGCGTTGAAGATGGGGGGACAGGGGTCTTCAATGAGCAGTTCTTC,CSVEDGGTGVFNEQFF
few,TRBJ2-2,TRBV7-9,NA,TGTGCCAGCAGCGAGACCGGGGAGCTGTTTTTT,CASSETGELFF
NA,TRBJ2-3,TRBV9,TRBD2,TGTGCCAGCAGCGTAGTCCCAGCGGGGAACACAGATACGCAGTATTTT,CASSVVPAGNTDTQYF
NA,TRBJ1-6,TRBV27,NA,TGTGCCAGCTCATCGGGGAATTCACCCCTCCACTTT,CASSSGNSPLHF
NA,TRBJ1-1,TRBV4-1,NA,TGCGCCAGCAGCCAAGATTTCAGGGGTCTGAACACTGAAGCTTTCTTT,CASSQDFRGLNTEAFF
NA,TRBJ1-2,TRBV10-3,NA,TGTGCCATCAGTGAGTCGGGCCGGGAAGGGCACTATGGCTACACCTTC,CAISESGREGHYGYTF
NA,TRBJ2-7,TRBV5-6,TRBD2,TGTGCCAGCAGCTTCCGGGGGGGGCCTATATCCTACGAGCAGTACTTC,CASSFRGGPISYEQYF
NA,TRBJ2-1,TRBV5-1,NA,TGCGCCAGCAGCGATTTATCGGGGGGCGATTCCTACAATGAGCAGTTCTTC,CASSDLSGGDSYNEQFF
once,TRBJ2-2,TRBV15,NA,TGTGCCACCAGCAGGTCCAGGGTAACAACACCCACCGGGGAGCTGTTTTTT,CATSRSRVTTPTGELFF
NA,TRBJ2-7,TRBV11-2,TRBD2,TGTGCCAGCAGCTTATCGGGGGGGGCCCGGGTTCCCGAATCCGAGCAGTACTTC,CASSLSGGARVPESEQYF
NA,TRBJ1-4,TRBV7-5,NA,TGTGCCAGAAGCTTACCCCCCGACAGGAGAAGAGAAAAACTGTTTTTT,CARSLPPDRRREKLFF
NA,TRBJ1-2,TRBV6-5,NA,TGTGCCAGCAGATTAATTAGGGCAGGGAGGTATGGCTACACCTTC,CASRLIRAGRYGYTF
NA,TRBJ2-7,TRBV28,TRBD1,TGTGCCAGCAGTTTTCTAAGGGGGCAATTCTCCTACGAGCAGTACTTC,CASSFLRGQFSYEQYF
once,TRBJ1-2,TRBV6-1,NA,TGTGCCAGCAGTGAATTGAGCGTCTATGGCTACACCTTC,CASSELSVYGYTF
NA,TRBJ1-1,TRBV19,NA,TGTGCCAGTAGTATTTATAAATCGGACAGTGTAACTGAAGCTTTCTTT,CASSIYKSDSVTEAFF
NA,TRBJ1-5,TRBV19,NA,TGTGCCAGTAGTATATCGGGGTTTAGCAATCAGCCCCAGCATTTT,CASSISGFSNQPQHF
NA,TRBJ2-7,TRBV5-1,TRBD1,TGCGCCAGCAGCTCGGACAGGGTGGCCTACGAGCAGTACTTC,CASSSDRVAYEQYF
NA,TRBJ1-1,TRBV14,NA,TGTGCCAGCAGCCAAGCCCTCAAGGGGGGGTCCCAGAACACTGAAGCTTTCTTT,CASSQALKGGSQNTEAFF
NA,TRBJ1-1,TRBV2,NA,TGTGCCAGCAGACCTAGGAGGAACACTGAAGCTTTCTTT,CASRPRRNTEAFF
NA,TRBJ1-3,TRBV27,NA,TGTGCCAGCAGCTCCAGGGCTGGAAACACCATATATTTT,CASSSRAGNTIYF
NA,TRBJ1-1,TRBV2,NA,TGTGCCAGCTTTAAGGGCCGGGATGTAGCTTTCTTT,CASFKGRDVAFF
NA,TRBJ2-7,TRBV4-2,NA,TGTGCCAGCAGCCAAGATGGGAGACCGCTGGGTAATCCCTACGAGCAGTACTTC,CASSQDGRPLGNPYEQYF
NA,TRBJ2-1,TRBV18,TRBD2,TGTGCCAGCTCACAAACCCGCGTTAGCGGGGGGTCCTACAATGAGCAGTTCTTC,CASSQTRVSGGSYNEQFF
NA,TRBJ1-1,TRBV5-1,TRBD1,TGCGCCAGCAGCTTGATAGGGACAGGGGGAAAGAACACTGAAGCTTTCTTT,CASSLIGTGGKNTEAFF
NA,TRBJ2-3,TRBV5-6,NA,TGTGCCAGCAGCACCACAGGGTCAACCACAGATACGCAGTATTTT,CASSTTGSTTDTQYF
NA,TRBJ2-7,TRBV28,NA,TGTGCCAGCAGCCCAGGACAGTTTATTACGAGGCAGTACTTC,CASSPGQFITRQYF
once,TRBJ1-5,TRBV4-1,NA,TGCGCCAGCAGCCAAGATCGGGGAGGGGGTCAGCCCCAGCATTTT,CASSQDRGGGQPQHF
NA,TRBJ2-7,TRBV5-4,TRBD1,TGTGCCAGCAGCTTGGAGCCGGGACAGGGGGGCCCCTACGAGCAGTACTTC,CASSLEPGQGGPYEQYF
NA,TRBJ2-7,TRBV28,TRBD2,TGTGCCAGCAGCCTGAGGAAACTAGCGAACTCCTACGAGCAGTACTTC,CASSLRKLANSYEQYF
NA,TRBJ2-2,TRBV6-1,NA,TGTGCCAGCAGTGAAGGGGGACACTCAACACCGTGGACCGGGGAGCTGTTTTTT,CASSEGGHSTPWTGELFF
NA,TRBJ2-5,TRBV29-1,NA,TGCAGCGTTCAGGATAGCGGCCAGACCCAGTACTTC,CSVQDSGQTQYF
NA,TRBJ2-1,TRBV28,NA,TGTGCCAGCAGTTCCTCTAGCGCACAGTTCTTC,CASSSSSAQFF
NA,TRBJ1-2,TRBV5-1,NA,TGCGCCAGCAGCTTGAAGGGCAGGGAAAAGGGTCCCAACAACTATGGCTACACCTTC,CASSLKGREKGPNNYGYTF
NA,TRBJ1-4,TRBV7-6,NA,TGTGCCAGCAGCCATACAGGGAGTGCATCAACTAATGAAAAACTGTTTTTT,CASSHTGSASTNEKLFF
NA,TRBJ1-4,TRBV5-6,NA,TGTGCCAGCAGCTTGGAGGTCGGACGGGAGGGGACTAATGAAAAACTGTTTTTT,CASSLEVGREGTNEKLFF
NA,TRBJ1-2,TRBV6-5,NA,TGTGCCAGCGGAGGAGACGATGGCTACACCTTC,CASGGDDGYTF